This T cell receptor (beta chain) was captured by sequencing in a study of blood T cells in healthy people across ages. This clonotype was observed a handful of times. CDR1 is LGHNA and CDR2 is YNFKEQ in the germline V gene. The CDR3 has 14 residues. Between the trimmed V and J ends, which lost 5 bases and 1 base, there was a span of 11 bases. A second PCR, run for roughly 7 to 11 cycles, used a sample-barcoded 5' primer plus a J-beta primer mix. TCRdb ran MiXCR on the 5' RACE reads and lists one entry per CDR3 protein. The sample comprises around 990,000 distinct CDR3 sequences, under 30% of which are singletons, and 0.65% to 0.95% rests with the top ten. These sequences were also reported in another study, on T cells of mothers and their children.

J is TRBJ2-5 and V is TRBV4-2, with D tentatively TRBD2 (6 bases). Sequencing used blood. This receptor was obtained from a girl aged 2 to 9 in good health. This chain's CDR3 is CASSALASQETQYF. CDR3 bases: TGTGCCAGCAGCGCGCTAGCGTCCCAAGAGACCCAGTACTTC.